What follows are 8 T cell receptor beta chains derived from one specimen sequenced in a study of blood T cell repertoires in COVID-19. The table came from immunoSEQ multiplex PCR; TCRdb's copy has only in-frame clones and leaves some out. The sample yields around 93,000 clones, 85% to 90% seen once. What was sequenced was peripheral blood. Every receptor here comes from a human donor in a cohort sampled during active COVID-19.

J is TRBJ2-1 and V is TRBV4-1, with TRBD2 matching 13 bases. The CDR3 contains 16 residues. Looked up from germline, CDR1 is MGHRA and CDR2 is YSYEKL. V lost 4 bases to trimming and J lost 7 bases; unmatched junction nucleotides: 7. CDR3 protein: CASSLIAGLAGNEQFF. The CDR3 DNA follows: TGCGCCAGCAGCCTAATAGCGGGACTAGCGGGGAATGAGCAGTTCTTC.

The rearrangement uses TRBV20-1 and TRBJ2-3, with 9 bases fitting TRBD2. CDR1 is DFQATT, CDR2 SNEGSKA, per germline (reference sequence). J was trimmed by 4 bases and V by 3 bases; bases with no gene match: 11. This CDR3 is built from 16 residues. CDR3 in amino acids: CSASDLAGRHPDTQYF. DNA of the CDR3: TGCAGTGCTAGTGACCTAGCGGGGCGACACCCAGATACGCAGTATTTT.

V and J are TRBV5-1 and TRBJ2-7; 8 bases fit TRBD1. V shed 3 bases, J shed 0 bases, and the junction held 11 bases outside the gene matches. CDR3 length equals 17 residues. Germline V gene sequence: CDR1 SGHRS, CDR2 YFSETQ. The CDR3 region has the DNA TGCGCCAGCAGCTCCCGGACAGGGTTTGGAAGCTCCTACGAGCAGTACTTC. Residues: CASSSRTGFGSSYEQYF.

The chain recombines TRBV4-2 with TRBJ2-1; 10 bases line up with TRBD2. V lost 1 base to trimming and J lost 2 bases; unmatched junction nucleotides: 2. Germline loops: CDR1 LGHNA, CDR2 YNFKEQ. The CDR3 covers 16 residues. The CDR3 DNA reads as TGTGCCAGCAGCCAAGGTGGGACTAGCGCCTACAATGAGCAGTTCTTC. This codes for CASSQGGTSAYNEQFF.

The CDR3, as DNA: TGTGCCAGCAGCCTCCTGGGACAGGGGAACACTGAAGCTTTCTTT. This gives the protein CASSLLGQGNTEAFF. The J gene is TRBJ1-1, the V gene TRBV7-9; 9 nucleotides agree with TRBD1. This CDR3 spans 15 amino acids. CDR1 is SEHNR and CDR2 is FQNEAQ in the germline V gene (reference sequence). V lost 5 bases and J lost 1; bases outside the gene matches: 5.

This clone was seen only a few times. The chain links TRBV10-2 to TRBJ2-7; D is ambiguous. Germline V gene sequence: CDR1 WSHSY, CDR2 SAAADI. V was shortened by 5 bases and J by 3 bases, with 5 bases between the two germline ends. The CDR3 has 11 residues. CDR3 region: CASSPHYEQYF. The CDR3 coding sequence is TGCGCCAGCAGTCCACACTACGAGCAGTACTTC.

The chain employs TRBV7-9 and TRBJ1-1; TRBD1 agrees at 7 bases. After removal of 2 bases from V and 6 bases from J, the junction contained 6 bases not matched to a gene. CDR1 is SEHNR, CDR2 FQNEAQ, per germline (reference sequence). The CDR3 consists of 14 residues. In DNA, the CDR3 is TGTGCCAGCAGCTTACAGGGGGGCAGGGCTGAAGCTTTCTTT. Residues: CASSLQGGRAEAFF.

The chain recombines TRBV7-9 with TRBJ1-4; 8 nucleotides agree with TRBD1. CDR1 SEHNR and CDR2 FQNEAQ come from the germline V gene (reference sequence). The CDR3 is 14 residues long. The junction had 5 bases not matched to a gene; V was cut back by 5 bases and J by 6 bases. The CDR3 coding sequence is TGTGCCAGCAGCCCAGGGGGCGCCGATGAAAAACTGTTTTTT. This gives the protein CASSPGGADEKLFF.